This T cell receptor (beta chain) is from a study of cytomegalovirus exposure and HLA in healthy donors. Germline-derived CDR1 and CDR2 are MNHEY and SMNVEV (reference sequence). The CDR3 loop spans 14 amino acids. J gave up 5 bases and V 6 bases, and 7 bases lay outside the gene matches. With 60 Vbeta and 13 Jbeta primers, the PCR was carried out. The repertoire was sequenced with immunoSEQ multiplex PCR; TCRdb's copy has only in-frame clones and lacks some. This sample carries under 150,000 clones, 65% to 85% of them seen once, and the ten largest clones take less than 3%. The sequenced material came from PBMCs. The rearrangement joins TRBV27 to TRBJ2-7, with 10 nucleotides matching TRBD1. This receptor was obtained from a male donor in good health and CMV-seronegative. CDR3 loop: CASRTWTGGHEQYF. The CDR3, as DNA: TGTGCCAGCAGGACGTGGACAGGGGGTCACGAGCAGTACTTC.